This T cell receptor beta chain was sequenced for a study of Graves' ophthalmopathy and Graves' hyperthyroidism (dated by TCRdb to the late 2010s). At the level of the whole study: Peripheral blood was collected at initial diagnosis, prior to any treatment. To tell Graves' ophthalmopathy apart from Graves' hyperthyroidism, and to predict which patients would progress to ophthalmopathy, the study relied on TCR beta repertoire signatures. In total, 135 blood samples were TCR-sequenced: fewer than 50 ophthalmopathy, under 85 hyperthyroidism and about 17 hyperthyroidism-to-ophthalmopathy patients. A discovery set of 90 to 100 patients (roughly 41 ophthalmopathy, fewer than 60 stable hyperthyroidism) was enrolled to explore V-J signatures distinguishing ophthalmopathy from hyperthyroidism. An independent validation cohort comprised about 20 hyperthyroidism patients and 15 to 17 patients who later progressed from hyperthyroidism to ophthalmopathy. In roughly 6 hyperthyroidism patients, T-cell repertoires of thyroid tissue and blood were compared. Following sample collection, hyperthyroidism patients were given methimazole at a starting dose of 30 mg daily, and ophthalmopathy patients were given high-dose intravenous methylprednisolone. The approximately 90 discovery patients were randomly split 7:3 into training and test sets. Summary of the overall study and its limitations: In validation, the model predicted ophthalmopathy progression with about 71% sensitivity and approximately 75% specificity; 12 predicted patients were CT-confirmed with GO in a median of about 6.2 months. No statistical method was used to set the sample size in advance, and the investigators knew which group each participant was assigned to. Most of the expanded thyroid clonotypes with a frequency above 0.001 were also detected in blood, and it was suggested that the thyroid immune response may be reflected by blood repertoires. In cross-validation, the 13-signature model distinguished ophthalmopathy from stable hyperthyroidism with approximately 90% sensitivity and over 81% specificity, while in the test set the corresponding values were around 79% and 71%.

The V and J ends are trimmed by 4 bases and 5 bases, leaving 20 bases between them. Via the germline V gene (reference sequence), CDR1 is DFQATT and CDR2 SNEGSKA. Measured from the cysteine to the phenylalanine, the CDR3 is 15 residues long. The only DNA kept is the CDR3, 45 bases in frame from the first base. Hyperthyroidism was defined as stable when no progression to ophthalmopathy occurred within 18 months of follow-up. Hyperthyroidism patients were newly diagnosed, with disease duration under 2 months, and aged 18 to 65 years. Patients were excluded if they had other autoimmune diseases, uncontrolled infections, pregnancy or lactation. Clinical symptoms, serum thyroxine, TRAb, thyroid ultrasound and orbital computed tomography were used for diagnosis. PBMCs were isolated from approximately 10 ml of fresh peripheral blood by Ficoll-Paque density gradient centrifugation. Total RNA was extracted using Trizol reagent, and RNA quality was checked on an Agilent 2100 Bioanalyzer.

For repertoire sequencing, TCR beta CDR3 regions were amplified from RNA transcripts. The first round of RT-PCR was done with HTBI primers and the Qiagen OneStep RT-PCR kit, and was followed by a second round of multiplex PCR, then size selection and purification. Sequencing of the libraries was carried out on an Illumina HiSeq2000 in paired-end mode with 100 bp reads. The study's processing was this. SOAPnuke was used for read processing, and reads with adapters, uncalled bases, a mean Phred below 15, or no exact constant-primer or identifier match were discarded. COPE v1.2.5 was used to merge high-quality paired reads. Unique nucleotide sequences were defined as clonotypes and aligned to IMGT TRB V, D and J references using MiTCR v1.1. Analysis was restricted to V-J combinations with a frequency above 0.0001, which covered roughly 99% of repertoires. For each V-J combination, a TCR clonal expansion and chaos score was defined as F50 clonal expansion divided by the chaos observed in the TCRdist matrix. Welch's t-statistics and random forest were used to reduce the features to 10 to 15 V-J combinations, which were then used as input to a naive Bayes classifier. The similarity between thyroid and blood repertoires was quantified using the Morisita-Horn index. TCRdb reprocessed the public reads (quality trimming at Q25 with fastp, clone calling with MiXCR) and kept in-frame beta chains. Every entry covers one CDR3 protein and lists the most common genes and DNA from its rows. The V and J calls and clone size are TCRdb's, not the authors'. This sample lists about 400,000 distinct CDR3 sequences; roughly 14% were detected once. The top ten clonotypes cover roughly 7% of the sample.

Turning to this clonotype: It lacks a known antigen. It has no much larger one-base neighbor in the sample; base qualities were not kept.

This clonotype originated in a woman younger than 35 with stable Graves' hyperthyroidism. Donor details come from another sample of the same person, matched by shared clones. Specimen: peripheral blood. The sequence joins TRBV20-1 to TRBJ1-1; 5 matching bases give a weak D call of TRBD1. This receptor carries the CDR3 CSAIPLGQGGTEAFF. The DNA sequence reads TGCAGTGCTATCCCACTGGGGCAGGGTGGTACTGAAGCTTTCTTT.